These T cell receptor beta chains were read from a single sample in a study of T cells in Graves' hyperthyroidism and ophthalmopathy. Each CDR3 protein is one row after TCRdb ran MiXCR on the multiplex PCR reads. The data show about 640,000 distinct CDR3 sequences, 45% seen once. The sequenced material came from peripheral blood or thyroid tissue (not recorded which). The source is an adult man with Graves' disease, either hyperthyroidism or ophthalmopathy (not recorded which). Both conserved end residues are trimmed from each CDR3. The D gene is left open where the match is weak.

J	D	V	CDR3
TRBJ1-3	TRBD1	TRBV2	ASSARTGGRNTIY
TRBJ2-7	TRBD1	TRBV27	ASSLIGTGGYEQY
TRBJ2-7	TRBD2	TRBV10-1	ASSLADSGIGGEQY
TRBJ1-2	NA	TRBV2	ASSRTAANYGYT
TRBJ1-4	TRBD1	TRBV5-1	ASSLTGTGYAEEKLF
TRBJ2-7	NA	TRBV6-1	ASSHRELYEQY
TRBJ1-5	NA	TRBV20-1	SASLEPSNQPQH
TRBJ1-2	NA	TRBV2	ASSVGLYGYT
TRBJ1-5	NA	TRBV6-1	ASSVSGSGYEH
TRBJ1-1	NA	TRBV12-3/TRBV12-4	ASSYSTEAF
TRBJ2-7	TRBD2	TRBV7-6	ASSPQRGAYEQY
TRBJ2-2	NA	TRBV11-2	ASSQLDGNTGELF
TRBJ1-2	TRBD1	TRBV19	ASSPRDRAYGYT
TRBJ1-2	NA	TRBV2	ASRDPAAYGYT
TRBJ1-2	NA	TRBV20-1	SARKGGYGYT
TRBJ1-6	NA	TRBV7-9	ASSLDGAGDSPHH
TRBJ1-1	NA	TRBV28	ASSSSGPRAF
TRBJ1-2	NA	TRBV7-8	ASSLAQNYGYT
TRBJ1-6	NA	TRBV20-1	SAKREEYSPPH
TRBJ2-5	NA	TRBV7-3	ASSRSPGGGEETQY
TRBJ1-6	NA	TRBV7-2	ASSLEAFPVSYNSPLH
TRBJ2-7	NA	TRBV7-8	ASSLVADTYEQY
TRBJ1-1	NA	TRBV11-2	ASSSSRNWLVARNTEAF
TRBJ1-5	NA	TRBV5-8	ASSLVEVTNQPQH
TRBJ1-6	TRBD1	TRBV7-8	ASSEGQGAGSPLH
TRBJ1-2	NA	TRBV7-9	ASSGTAGGSGYT
TRBJ1-6	NA	TRBV2	ASLSSYNSPLH
TRBJ1-1	NA	TRBV6-1	ASSPFNTGNTEAF
TRBJ2-5	TRBD2	TRBV10-3	AISPGLAGVGQETQY
TRBJ1-5	NA	TRBV9	ASSNGGAQPQH
TRBJ2-7	NA	TRBV7-9	ASSSDIRYYEQY
TRBJ1-1	NA	TRBV24-1	ATSEAGPNTEAF
TRBJ1-1	TRBD1	TRBV5-1	ASNRGMNTEAF
TRBJ2-2	NA	TRBV10-3	AISGELF
TRBJ2-5	NA	TRBV7-2	ASSRRGGETQY
TRBJ1-5	NA	TRBV6-5	ASSYRGLGQPQH
TRBJ2-5	TRBD2	TRBV15	AGLAGQETQY
TRBJ2-7	NA	TRBV29-1	SVTRASNEQY
TRBJ1-2	TRBD1	TRBV7-9	ASSPGQGDGHT
TRBJ1-1	NA	TRBV19	ASRKGVATEAF
TRBJ1-2	NA	TRBV2	ASSVGRDYGYT
TRBJ2-7	TRBD2	TRBV24-1	ATSDLRLAGEGVYEQC
TRBJ2-7	TRBD1	TRBV7-9	ASSPRQGGLRYEQY